The TCR beta chain under discussion was sequenced for a study of beta chain features in type 1 diabetes. V was pared by 2 bases and J by 3 bases, with 11 bases between. This CDR3 has 13 amino acids. Germline V gives CDR1 SQVTM, CDR2 ANQGSEA. Points on this clone: Its antigen remains unidentified.

All of the isolated RNA was reverse transcribed, so expressed TCRB transcripts were sequenced. Only in-frame clones appear in the TCRdb table, and some are missing; sequencing was by immunoSEQ multiplex PCR. The sample yields 450,000 to 600,000 clones, around 30% seen once. Study-wide findings and caveats: More deletions and fewer insertions at VDJ junctions were seen in type 1 diabetes patients. The naive, central memory and Treg TCRB repertoires of patients appeared to be more similar to one another than those of healthy donors. The question of HLA type influencing TCRB rearrangement was one that remained unresolved here.

The TCR sequence derives from a young man in good health. Sequencing was done on a sample of naive CD4+ T cells from blood. The chain has TRBV29-1 and TRBJ2-7; D remains unclear. Here the CDR3 DNA reads TGCAGCGTTGAACCCCGCCAGTTCTACGAGCAGTACTTC. This encodes CSVEPRQFYEQYF.